The present T cell receptor (beta chain) was sequenced within a study of T-cell reconstitution after alpha-beta-depleted transplantation in children. Germline lookup yields CDR1 SGHAT and CDR2 FQNNGV. This CDR3 is built from 15 residues. V shed 6 bases and J 5 bases; nucleotides not matched to a gene: 12. Researchers prepared the TCRbeta library using unique molecular identifiers, the study reports. TCRdb reanalysed the PCR reads using MiXCR and keeps one entry per CDR3 protein. The sample lists fewer than 450,000 distinct CDR3 sequences; 15% to 20% were seen once. General study findings and limits: Once a year had passed after transplant, T-cell counts and diversity came mostly from newly produced T cells.

The sample holds a few counts of this clonotype. The antigen is unknown. Sequences were derived from PBMCs, mostly from graft donor cells, sampled 360 days after TCRalphabeta/CD19-depleted stem cell transplant. The clonotype originates from a male patient aged 2-9 years who had a stem cell transplant for acute lymphoblastic leukemia, so the T cells may come from the graft donor. The J gene is TRBJ1-2, the V gene TRBV11-2, with 7 nucleotides matching TRBD1. This chain's CDR3 is CASRAGTEERYGYTF. The CDR3 DNA reads as TGTGCCAGCAGGGCCGGGACAGAGGAACGGTATGGCTACACCTTC. Supplemented by reference TRBV11-2 and TRBJ1-2, the full variable domain reads EAGVAQSPRYKIIEKRQSVAFWCNPISGHATLYWYQQILGQGPKLLIQFQNNGVVDDSQLPKDRFSAERLKGVDSTLKIQPAKLEDSAVYLCASRAGTEERYGYTFGSGTRLTVV.